The 23 T cell receptor beta chains below all came from one sample that was sequenced in a study of T cell changes during pregnancy in multiple sclerosis. Sequencing used immunoSEQ multiplex PCR; TCRdb keeps in-frame clones, though not all of them. The sample yields around 65,000 clones, around nine tenths seen once. The material sequenced was peripheral blood, taken in the third trimester of pregnancy. The source is a female donor in good health, enrolled as a control in a pregnancy study.

This rearrangement joins TRBV7-2 to TRBJ1-5; tentatively, D is TRBD1 (6 bases). Looked up from germline, CDR1 is SGHTA and CDR2 is FQGNSA. The CDR3 runs to 14 residues. V lost 5 bases and J 4 bases, leaving 12 bases between the germline ends. This chain's CDR3 is CASSHLQGNQPQHF. As DNA, the CDR3 is TGTGCCAGCAGCCACTTACAGGGAAATCAGCCCCAGCATTTT.

CDR3 amino acids: CASSQGGGGKRVVAQYF. DNA for the CDR3: TGCGCCAGCAGTCAAGGGGGGGGTGGGAAGAGAGTGGTGGCCCAGTACTTC. The rearrangement uses TRBV23-1 and TRBJ2-5, with TRBD2 identical over 7 bases. TRBV23-1 is an open reading frame, and its role is uncertain. The CDR3 is 17 residues long. With V trimmed by 2 bases and J by 9 bases, 18 bases remained unmatched.

This sequence joins TRBV13 and TRBJ1-2, with TRBD1 as a possible D gene (6 bases). Germline V gene sequence: CDR1 PRHDT, CDR2 FYEKMQ (reference sequence). This CDR3 is 16 amino acids long. V dropped 0 bases and J dropped 1 base, with 12 bases sitting between them. For the CDR3, the DNA is TGTGCCAGCAGCTTAGGGGGGGCGAGAATTAACTATGGCTACACCTTC. Protein: CASSLGGARINYGYTF.

This clone was detected a few times. V is TRBV4-3 and J is TRBJ1-6; 7 nucleotides align to TRBD1. The J segment lost 0 bases and the V segment lost 1 base, leaving 3 bases of the junction unmatched. The germline V gene has CDR1 LGHNA and CDR2 YSLEER. The CDR3 covers 17 residues. The CDR3 region has the DNA TGCGCCAGCAGCCAAGGGACAGGCAGCTCCTATAATTCACCCCTCCACTTT. Residues: CASSQGTGSSYNSPLHF.

This chain joins TRBV7-2 and TRBJ1-6; no firm D call. The V end lost 5 bases, the J end lost 9 bases, and 17 bases lay between the germline ends. CDR1 is SGHTA and CDR2 is FQGNSA in the germline V gene. The CDR3 is 15 residues long. The CDR3 DNA sequence: TGTGCCAGCAGCACGGACGGGAGTGGAGGTTCACCCCTCCACTTT. This sequence encodes CASSTDGSGGSPLHF.

This chain links TRBV5-1 with TRBJ2-3; maybe TRBD1 (6 bases). The V and J ends lost 4 bases and 2 bases respectively, with 11 bases between them. Germline-derived CDR1 and CDR2 are SGHRS and YFSETQ. The length of the CDR3 is 14 residues. Written as DNA, the CDR3 is TGCGCCAGCAGCGCGGACAGCTACACAGATACGCAGTATTTT. Residues: CASSADSYTDTQYF.

The chain links TRBV5-6 to TRBJ2-1, with 8 positions matching TRBD1. The CDR3 loop spans 14 amino acids. Trimming took 4 bases from V and 11 from J; bases not matched to a gene: 11. Germline assignment: CDR1 SGHDT and CDR2 YYEEEE. In nucleotides, the CDR3 is TGTGCCAGCAGCCCCGCGACAGGGGACTTCAAGCAGTTCTTC. Encoded protein: CASSPATGDFKQFF. The whole variable domain, filled in from reference TRBV5-6 and TRBJ2-1, reads DAGVTQSPTHLIKTRGQQVTLRCSPKSGHDTVSWYQQALGQGPQFIFQYYEEEERQRGNFPDRFSGHQFPNYSSELNVNALLLGDSALYLCASSPATGDFKQFFGPGTRLTVL.

This clone is a singleton in its sample. The chain carries TRBV30 and TRBJ2-7, with 7 bases identical to TRBD1. In germline, CDR1 is GTSNPN, CDR2 SVGIG (reference sequence). J lost 6 bases, V lost 0 bases, and 2 bases had no gene match. CDR3 length: 12 residues. This CDR3 reads CAWSVGTAEQYF. Written as DNA, the CDR3 is TGTGCCTGGAGTGTAGGGACAGCCGAGCAGTACTTC.

This chain links TRBV20-1 with TRBJ2-7; D ambiguous. The V gene's germline CDR1 is DFQATT and CDR2 SNEGSKA (reference sequence). The CDR3 is 11 amino acids. V lost 6 bases, J lost 6 bases, and 12 bases lay in between. CDR3 region: CSATSSSEQYF. The CDR3 DNA follows: TGCAGTGCAACCTCTAGTTCCGAGCAGTACTTC.

The rearrangement uses TRBV19 and TRBJ2-1, with TRBD2 identical over 8 bases. V lost 7 bases, J lost 0 bases, and 2 bases stayed unmatched. The CDR3 totals 14 residues. From germline, CDR1 is LNHDA and CDR2 SQIVND (reference sequence). CDR3 bases: TGTGCCAGTACCGGACTAGCCTCCTACAATGAGCAGTTCTTC. It specifies CASTGLASYNEQFF.

This sequence joins TRBV6-1 and TRBJ1-2; 9 bases fit TRBD1. CDR1 is MNHNS and CDR2 is SASEGT in the germline V gene. This CDR3 is built from 14 residues. The junction had 8 bases not matched to a gene; V was cut back by 6 bases and J by 6 bases. In DNA form, the CDR3 reads TGTGCCAGCAGAGGTCAACAGGGGGCCGATGGCTACACCTTC. This sequence encodes CASRGQQGADGYTF.

The chain employs TRBV5-1 and TRBJ2-7; TRBD2 matches 9 bases. The CDR3 runs to 14 residues. CDR1 is SGHRS and CDR2 is YFSETQ in the germline V gene. After removal of 4 bases from V and 6 bases from J, the junction contained 8 bases not matched to a gene. CDR3: CASSPGTSLPEQYF. The CDR3 DNA sequence: TGCGCCAGCAGCCCCGGGACTAGCCTACCCGAGCAGTACTTC.

V usage is TRBV5-1 and J usage is TRBJ2-1; 7 bases align to TRBD2. Trimming took 3 bases from V and 5 from J; bases not matched to a gene: 11. CDR3 length: 16 amino acids. Germline values: CDR1 SGHRS, CDR2 YFSETQ. CDR3 amino acids: CASSSRGAGENNEQFF. The CDR3 region has the DNA TGCGCCAGCAGCTCTAGAGGGGCGGGGGAGAACAATGAGCAGTTCTTC.

This rearrangement joins TRBV2 to TRBJ2-5; no clear D gene. The CDR3 is 14 amino acids. Germline V gives CDR1 SNHLY, CDR2 FYNNEI. Trimming shortened V by 7 bases and J by 5 bases, and 17 bases separated the two germline ends. This chain's CDR3 is CASIGSGRRETQYF. The CDR3 DNA reads as TGTGCCAGCATCGGTTCAGGTCGTCGGGAGACCCAGTACTTC. Drawing the rest from reference TRBV2 and TRBJ2-5, the complete variable domain is EPEVTQTPSHQVTQMGQEVILRCVPISNHLYFYWYRQILGQKVEFLVSFYNNEISEKSEIFDDQFSVERPDGSNFTLKIRSTKLEDSAMYFCASIGSGRRETQYFGPGTRLLVL.

The chain couples TRBV5-5 to TRBJ2-2; 12 bases line up with TRBD1. The germline CDR1 and CDR2 sequences are SGHKS and YYEKEE (reference sequence). J lost 5 bases, V lost 1 base, and 6 bases had no gene match. The length of the CDR3 is 17 residues. CDR3 coding DNA: TGTGCCAGCAGCTTGCCGGGACAGGGGGCGCATACCGGGGAGCTGTTTTTT. Protein product: CASSLPGQGAHTGELFF.

The V call is TRBV6-1, the J call TRBJ2-5, with D possibly matching TRBD2 (5 bases). There are 13 residues in the CDR3. The germline CDR1 and CDR2 sequences are MNHNS and SASEGT. V was shortened by 6 bases and J by 2 bases, with 10 bases between the two germline ends. The CDR3 nucleotides read TGTGCCAGCAGCCATTCGGGGCAAGAGACCCAGTACTTC. This gives the protein CASSHSGQETQYF.

The V gene is TRBV28, the J gene TRBJ1-2; 8 bases are shared with TRBD1. Germline CDR1 reads MDHEN; CDR2 reads SYDVKM. Trimming cost V 4 bases and J 3 bases; bases outside gene matches: 7. The CDR3 totals 15 residues. In DNA, the CDR3 is TGTGCCAGCAGTTCACAGGGGGTAGGGGACTATGGCTACACCTTC. It yields the protein CASSSQGVGDYGYTF.

This sequence joins TRBV6-6 and TRBJ2-5, with 7 positions matching TRBD2. J was trimmed by 4 bases and V by 5 bases; bases with no gene match: 4. CDR3 length: 13 amino acids. Germline V lookup: CDR1 MNHNY, CDR2 SVGAGI (reference sequence). The CDR3 loop is CASSTRLAETQYF. As DNA, the CDR3 is TGTGCCAGCAGTACCCGACTAGCAGAGACCCAGTACTTC.

This chain joins TRBV6-1 and TRBJ1-2; D gene unclear. Deletions cut 1 base from V and 4 bases from J, with 10 bases between. This CDR3 has 14 residues. CDR1 and CDR2 (germline): MNHNS, SASEGT. This CDR3 reads CASSEGGRLYGYTF. The CDR3 DNA reads TGTGCCAGCAGTGAAGGTGGCAGACTCTATGGCTACACCTTC.

The CDR3 spells CASSLASRDGYTF. DNA of the CDR3: TGTGCCAGCAGCTTAGCCTCCAGGGATGGCTACACCTTC. V usage is TRBV7-9 and J usage is TRBJ1-2; weak D call: TRBD1 (5 bases). The germline V and J ends were trimmed by 0 bases and 6 bases, with 8 bases remaining between them. Per germline, CDR1 SEHNR and CDR2 FQNEAQ (reference sequence). The CDR3 length is 13 residues.

The chain has TRBV27 and TRBJ1-2, with D perhaps matching TRBD1 (6 bases). Trimming took off 6 bases at V and 3 bases at J, with 11 bases between the two ends. Germline values: CDR1 MNHEY, CDR2 SMNVEV (reference sequence). This CDR3 has 13 residues. The CDR3 nucleotides read TGTGCCAGCAGGCCCGGGACACACTATGGCTACACCTTC. Protein sequence: CASRPGTHYGYTF.

The V gene is TRBV28, the J gene TRBJ2-3, with D unclear. Trimming took off 4 bases at V and 5 bases at J, with 7 bases between the two ends. The CDR3 covers 12 residues. Germline V gene sequence: CDR1 MDHEN, CDR2 SYDVKM. In DNA form, the CDR3 reads TGTGCCAGCAGTTCTAGTGGAGATACGCAGTATTTT. Amino acid sequence: CASSSSGDTQYF. Full variable domain (remainder filled in from reference TRBV28 and TRBJ2-3): DVKVTQSSRYLVKRTGEKVFLECVQDMDHENMFWYRQDPGLGLRLIYFSYDVKMKEKGDIPEGYSVSREKKERFSLILESASTNQTSMYLCASSSSGDTQYFGPGTRLTVL.

This chain joins TRBV4-3 and TRBJ2-7; 8 nucleotides align to TRBD1. The CDR3 contains 17 residues. V shed 3 bases and J 4 bases; nucleotides not matched to a gene: 14. Looked up from germline, CDR1 is LGHNA and CDR2 is YSLEER. DNA of the CDR3: TGCGCCAGCAGCCAGGGGACAGGAATGAATACTGAGTACGAGCAGTACTTC. It yields the protein CASSQGTGMNTEYEQYF.